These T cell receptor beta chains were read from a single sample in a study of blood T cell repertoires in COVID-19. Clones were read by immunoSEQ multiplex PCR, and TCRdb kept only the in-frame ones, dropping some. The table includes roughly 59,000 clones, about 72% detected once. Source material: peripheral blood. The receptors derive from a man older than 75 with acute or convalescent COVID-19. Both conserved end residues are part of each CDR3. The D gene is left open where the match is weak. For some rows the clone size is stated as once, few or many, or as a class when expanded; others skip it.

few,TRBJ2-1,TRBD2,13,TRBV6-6,TGTGCCACCAGACTAGCGGGGGGCAATGAGCAGTTCTTC,CATRLAGGNEQFF
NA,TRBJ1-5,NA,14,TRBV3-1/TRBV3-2,TGTGCCAGCAGCCCGTCCCAGGCAAATCAGCCCCAGCATTTT,CASSPSQANQPQHF
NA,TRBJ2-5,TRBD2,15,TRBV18,TGTGCCAGCTCCCCCGCGGGGGGGCTACAAGAGACCCAGTACTTC,CASSPAGGLQETQYF
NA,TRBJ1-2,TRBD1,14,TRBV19,TGTGCCAGTAGTACATTACAGGGGAACTATGGCTACACCTTC,CASSTLQGNYGYTF
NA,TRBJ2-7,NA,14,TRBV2,TGTGCCAGCAGTGGGGGGGTTAGCGCATACGAGCAGTACTTC,CASSGGVSAYEQYF
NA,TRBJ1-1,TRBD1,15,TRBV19,TGTGCCAGTAGTAGAGACAGGGGGCTGGGGACTGAAGCTTTCTTT,CASSRDRGLGTEAFF
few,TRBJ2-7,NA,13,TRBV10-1,TGCGCCAGCAGGGAGCGACTAGACTCCGAGCAGTACTTC,CASRERLDSEQYF
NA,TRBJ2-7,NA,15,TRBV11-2,TGTGCCAGCAGCTCAAAAGGGACTCTCTCCTACGAGCAGTACTTC,CASSSKGTLSYEQYF
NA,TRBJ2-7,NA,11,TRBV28,TGTGCCAGCAGGACAGGCTCCGAGCAGTACTTC,CASRTGSEQYF
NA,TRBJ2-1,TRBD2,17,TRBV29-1,TGCAGCGTTGAGGTTTTGCGGGGGGGCCGATCCTACAATGAGCAGTTCTTC,CSVEVLRGGRSYNEQFF
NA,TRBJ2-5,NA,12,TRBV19,TGTGCCAGTTCTGGCCAACAAGAGACCCAGTACTTC,CASSGQQETQYF
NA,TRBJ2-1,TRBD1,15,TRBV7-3,TGTGCCAGCAGCCCGCGGACAGGGGGCTTAAATGAGCAGTTCTTC,CASSPRTGGLNEQFF
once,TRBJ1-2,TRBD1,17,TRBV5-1,TGCGCCAGCAGCGACGTACTCGGACAGGGGGGACGCGCTGGCTACACCTTC,CASSDVLGQGGRAGYTF
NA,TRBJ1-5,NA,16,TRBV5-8,TGTGCCAGCAGCTTGGTCCGGGGGGTTGGCAATCAGCCCCAGCATTTT,CASSLVRGVGNQPQHF
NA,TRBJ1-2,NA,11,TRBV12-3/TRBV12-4,TGTGCCAGCAGTTCGCGGGGCGGCTACACCTTC,CASSSRGGYTF
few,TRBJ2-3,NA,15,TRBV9,TGTGCCAGCAGCACCCGACAGGTGGGGACAGATACGCAGTATTTT,CASSTRQVGTDTQYF
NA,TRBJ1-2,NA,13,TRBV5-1,TGCGCCAGCAGCTCAGGACAGAGCTATGGCTACACCTTC,CASSSGQSYGYTF
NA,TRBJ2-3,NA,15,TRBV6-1,TGTGCCAGCAGTGAAGCTCGTGGAGCGACAGATACGCAGTATTTT,CASSEARGATDTQYF
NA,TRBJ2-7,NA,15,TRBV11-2,TGTGCCAGCAGCTTAGCGCACGGTGACTCCTACGAGCAGTACTTC,CASSLAHGDSYEQYF
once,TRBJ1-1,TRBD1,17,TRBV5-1,TGCGCCAGCAGGCCGGAGCCGACAGGGGCCGGGGGCACTGAAGCTTTCTTT,CASRPEPTGAGGTEAFF
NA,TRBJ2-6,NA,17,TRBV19,TGTGCCAGTAGTAGTCTTTACATATACTCTGGGGCCAACGTCCTGACTTTC,CASSSLYIYSGANVLTF
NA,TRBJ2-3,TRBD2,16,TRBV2,TGTGCCAGCAGCGGCCAGCGGGGGGGTAGTGTAGATACGCAGTATTTT,CASSGQRGGSVDTQYF
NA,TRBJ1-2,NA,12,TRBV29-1,TGCAGCGTGTTCACACAGGATCGTGGCTACACCTTC,CSVFTQDRGYTF
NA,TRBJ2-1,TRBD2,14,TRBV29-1,TGCAGCGTTGGGACTAGCGGATCCTACAATGAGCAGTTCTTC,CSVGTSGSYNEQFF
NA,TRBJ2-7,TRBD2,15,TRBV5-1,TGCGCCAGCAGCTTGTTCACTAGCGGGGACTACGAGCAGTACTTC,CASSLFTSGDYEQYF
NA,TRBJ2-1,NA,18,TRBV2,TGTGCCAGCAGTCCTGCGGGCGGGAATTCCTTGGGTTACAATGAGCAGTTCTTC,CASSPAGGNSLGYNEQFF
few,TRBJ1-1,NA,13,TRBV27,TGTGCCAGCAGTTTAGGAGCGTTGCGTGAAGCTTTCTTT,CASSLGALREAFF
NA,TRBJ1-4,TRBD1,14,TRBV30,TGTGCCTGGAATCCAGGGGGGAGAGGTGAAAAACTGTTTTTT,CAWNPGGRGEKLFF
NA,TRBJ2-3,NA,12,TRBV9,TGTGCCAGCAGCCAACCCAGGGATACGCAGTATTTT,CASSQPRDTQYF
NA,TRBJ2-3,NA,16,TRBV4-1,TGCGCCAGCAGCCAAAACGCGGGGGCGTATGAGGATACGCAGTATTTT,CASSQNAGAYEDTQYF
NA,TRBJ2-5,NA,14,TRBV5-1,TGCGCCAGCAGCCCCTCGGGACAACGAGAGACCCAGTACTTC,CASSPSGQRETQYF
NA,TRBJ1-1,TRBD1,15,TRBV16,TGTGCCAGCAGCCCCGGGACAGGGGGAAACACTGAAGCTTTCTTT,CASSPGTGGNTEAFF
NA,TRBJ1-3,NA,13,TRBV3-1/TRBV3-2,TGTGCCAGCACCCCCCAGGGCGGAAACACCATATATTTT,CASTPQGGNTIYF
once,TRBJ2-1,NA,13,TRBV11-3,TGTGCCAGCAGCTTAGGGACTGGAGGTGAGCAGTTCTTC,CASSLGTGGEQFF
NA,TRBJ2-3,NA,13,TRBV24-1,TGTGCCACCAGTGACCCAAACACAGATACGCAGTATTTT,CATSDPNTDTQYF
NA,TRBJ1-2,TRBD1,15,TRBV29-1,TGCAGCGTTGAAGCTTGGGGACAGGGGAACTATGGCTACACCTTC,CSVEAWGQGNYGYTF
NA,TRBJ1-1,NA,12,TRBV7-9,TGTGCCAGCACCACGACTGAACTCGAAGCTTTCTTT,CASTTTELEAFF
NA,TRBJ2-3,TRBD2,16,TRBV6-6,TGTGCCAGCAGTGACTATGGGGCGGGGGGCACAGATACGCAGTATTTT,CASSDYGAGGTDTQYF
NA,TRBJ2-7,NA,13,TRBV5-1,TGCGCCAGCAGCATGAGTTTACCGGGGGAGCAGTACTTC,CASSMSLPGEQYF
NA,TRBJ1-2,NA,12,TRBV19,TGTGCCAGTGACGACAGGTCCTATGGCTACACCTTC,CASDDRSYGYTF
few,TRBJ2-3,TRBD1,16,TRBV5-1,TGCGCCAGCAGCTTGGCCCCGGGGACAGACACAGATACGCAGTATTTT,CASSLAPGTDTDTQYF
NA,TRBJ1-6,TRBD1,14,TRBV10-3,TGTGCCATCAATACCGGGACAGACAATTCACCCCTCCACTTT,CAINTGTDNSPLHF
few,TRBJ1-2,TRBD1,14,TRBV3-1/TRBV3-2,TGTGCCAGCAGCCAAGTAGGGGACAGCCATGGCTACACCTTC,CASSQVGDSHGYTF
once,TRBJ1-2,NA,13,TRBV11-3,TGTGCCAGCAGCTTAGCTGCGGGGTATGGCTACACCTTC,CASSLAAGYGYTF
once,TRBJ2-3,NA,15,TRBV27,TGTGCCAGCAGTTTCGGTAGATATAGCACAGATACGCAGTATTTT,CASSFGRYSTDTQYF
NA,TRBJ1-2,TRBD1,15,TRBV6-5,TGTGCCAGCAGGTCTGAGGGACAGGGGGCTTATGGCTACACCTTC,CASRSEGQGAYGYTF
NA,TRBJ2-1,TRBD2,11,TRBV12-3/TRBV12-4,TGTGCCAGCAGTTTAGGCGGGAGGCAGTTCTTC,CASSLGGRQFF
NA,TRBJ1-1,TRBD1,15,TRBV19,TGTGCCAGTAGATCTTGGACAGGACTAAACACTGAAGCTTTCTTT,CASRSWTGLNTEAFF
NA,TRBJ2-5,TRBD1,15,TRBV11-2,TGTGCCAGCAGCCTCTCTGGGGACAGTGAGGAGACCCAGTACTTC,CASSLSGDSEETQYF
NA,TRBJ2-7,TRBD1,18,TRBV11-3,TGTGCCAGCAGCTTAGATGACAGGGGGCTTATGACTAGTTTCAAGCAGTACTTC,CASSLDDRGLMTSFKQYF
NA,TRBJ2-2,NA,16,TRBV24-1,TGTGCCACCAGTTCACCGGGACACTCGAACACCGGGGAGCTGTTTTTT,CATSSPGHSNTGELFF
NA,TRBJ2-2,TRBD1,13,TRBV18,TGTGCCAGCTCGCCGACAGGGTCCGGGGAGCTGTTTTTT,CASSPTGSGELFF
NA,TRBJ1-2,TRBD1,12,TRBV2,TGTGCCAGCAGTGGGGACAGCCGGGGCTACACCTTC,CASSGDSRGYTF
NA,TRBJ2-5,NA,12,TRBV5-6,TGTGCCAGCAGCGCGACACGCGAGACCCAGTACTTC,CASSATRETQYF
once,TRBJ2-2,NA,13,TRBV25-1,TGTGCCAGCAGTGAATTGGCGGCCGGGGAGCTGTTTTTT,CASSELAAGELFF